These 15 T cell receptor beta chains were all obtained from the same sample, sequenced in a study of blood T cell repertoires in COVID-19. The assay was immunoSEQ multiplex PCR, and TCRdb's table has in-frame clones only and misses some. The sample lists fewer than 350,000 clones, 87% occurring once. Input material: peripheral blood. The receptors were sampled from a woman aged 50 to 65 who had recovered from COVID-19.

J is TRBJ2-3 and V is TRBV5-1, with D perhaps TRBD1 (6 bases). CDR3 length: 14 residues. CDR1 is SGHRS, CDR2 YFSETQ, per germline. Trimming pared 4 bases from V and 4 bases from J, leaving 13 bases between. CDR3 sequence reads: CASSTSRTADTQYF. The CDR3 DNA reads as TGCGCCAGCAGCACCTCACGGACAGCAGATACGCAGTATTTT.

This clone has only one observation. This rearrangement joins TRBV5-6 to TRBJ2-2; TRBD2 matches 11 bases. The ends lost 5 bases at V and 5 bases at J; junction bases unmatched: 11. CDR3 length: 17 residues. CDR1 and CDR2 (germline): SGHDT, YYEEEE. The CDR3 spells CASSSVTGLAGTGELFF. CDR3 nucleotides: TGTGCCAGCAGTTCCGTAACAGGACTAGCGGGTACCGGGGAGCTGTTTTTT.

A single count supports this clone. The gene calls are TRBV4-1 and TRBJ2-2; D may be TRBD2 (5 bases). The V and J ends lost 1 base and 6 bases respectively, with 18 bases between them. Germline V gene sequence: CDR1 MGHRA, CDR2 YSYEKL. This CDR3 contains 17 residues. CDR3 residues: CASSQAFGGLAAGELFF. For the CDR3, the DNA is TGCGCCAGCAGCCAAGCTTTCGGCGGGCTGGCGGCCGGGGAGCTGTTTTTT.

This chain uses TRBV21-1 with TRBJ2-7; TRBD2 is the table's D call, not checked against the DNA. TRBV21-1 counts as a pseudogene. The CDR3 totals 13 residues. As DNA, the CDR3 is TGTGCCAGCAGCCTTTATGCGGCCTACGAGCAGTACTTC. As protein: CASSLYAAYEQYF.

This clone has a single count. This rearrangement joins TRBV29-1 to TRBJ2-2; no clear D gene. V lost 6 bases, J lost 1 base, and 15 bases lay in between. Germline CDR1 reads SQVTM; CDR2 reads ANQGSEA. CDR3 length equals 15 residues. The CDR3 DNA sequence: TGCAGCGTCGTTGTTGGTAGCAAGAACACCGGGGAGCTGTTTTTT. Encoded protein: CSVVVGSKNTGELFF.

This sequence joins TRBV10-3 and TRBJ2-5, with 8 positions matching TRBD2. The length of the CDR3 is 13 residues. Trimming at V came to 7 bases and at J to 5 bases, leaving 6 bases not matched to a gene. The germline V gene has CDR1 ENHRY and CDR2 SYGVKD. The CDR3, as DNA: TGTGCCATCAACGCGGGGGGCGGGGAGACCCAGTACTTC. Translation gives CAINAGGGETQYF.

The chain is built from TRBV3-1 (or the pseudogene TRBV3-2) and TRBJ1-1; no clear D. Germline CDR1 and CDR2: LGHDT and YNNKEL (reference sequence). The CDR3 is 15 amino acids. V gave up 0 bases and J gave up 1 base, with 9 bases separating them. CDR3 sequence reads: CASSQESRPNTEAFF. The CDR3, as DNA: TGTGCCAGCAGCCAAGAGTCGCGGCCGAACACTGAAGCTTTCTTT.

This sequence joins TRBV6-5 and TRBJ2-2; no firm D call. The CDR3 has 11 residues. The germline V gene has CDR1 MNHEY and CDR2 SVGAGI. V was shortened by 8 bases and J by 8 bases, with 9 bases between the two germline ends. The CDR3 DNA sequence: TGTGCCAGCGAGTACTTGGGGGAGCTGTTTTTT. It is translated as CASEYLGELFF.

The chain combines TRBV29-1 with TRBJ1-1; tentatively, D is TRBD1 (5 bases). Germline V gene lookup returns CDR1 SQVTM and CDR2 ANQGSEA. The CDR3 is 13 residues long. The ends were cut back, 4 bases at V and 5 bases at J, with 14 bases in the middle. The CDR3 DNA is TGCAGCGTTGGGCAGGGCGTAGCAACTGAAGCTTTCTTT. Translation: CSVGQGVATEAFF.

The rearrangement joins TRBV27 to TRBJ2-5; 7 bases are a match to TRBD1. CDR1 and CDR2 (germline): MNHEY, SMNVEV (reference sequence). The junction had 6 bases not matched to a gene; V was cut back by 3 bases and J by 5 bases. The CDR3 has 14 residues. CDR3 region: CASSFRGSWETQYF. As DNA, the CDR3 is TGTGCCAGCAGTTTCAGGGGGAGTTGGGAGACCCAGTACTTC.

The rearrangement uses TRBV7-6 and TRBJ2-5, with 7 bases lining up with TRBD2. The J segment lost 4 bases and the V segment lost 1 base, leaving 6 bases of the junction unmatched. CDR1 is SGHVS and CDR2 is FNYEAQ in the germline V gene. The CDR3 is 15 residues long. CDR3 nucleotides: TGTGCCAGCAGCTTAGGGACTAGGACGATAGAGACCCAGTACTTC. Translating it yields CASSLGTRTIETQYF.

The count of this clone is one. This chain uses TRBV3-1 (or the pseudogene TRBV3-2) with TRBJ2-5; tentative D call: TRBD2 (5 bases). The CDR3 spans 13 residues. The germline CDR1 and CDR2 sequences are LGHDT and YNNKEL (reference sequence). The V and J ends lost 3 bases and 1 base respectively, with 6 bases between them. The CDR3 DNA follows: TGTGCCAGCAGCCACCTAGCCCAAGAGACCCAGTACTTC. Its protein product is CASSHLAQETQYF.

The gene calls are TRBV7-2 and TRBJ2-7; 8 bases are a match to TRBD1. Germline CDR1 and CDR2: SGHTA and FQGNSA. With 1 base clipped from V and 6 bases from J, the junction kept 2 bases outside the gene matches. The CDR3 has 13 amino acids. Here the CDR3 DNA reads TGTGCCAGCAGCTTAGGGGACAGGAGCGAGCAGTACTTC. Amino acid sequence: CASSLGDRSEQYF.

The gene calls are TRBV4-3 and TRBJ2-7, with a possible D match to TRBD1 (7 bases). The germline CDR1 and CDR2 sequences are LGHNA and YSLEER. V lost 1 base, J lost 1 base, and 17 bases lay in between. The CDR3 totals 17 residues. This CDR3 reads CASSQVIGGRGSYEQYF. CDR3 bases: TGCGCCAGCAGCCAAGTGATCGGGGGCAGGGGGTCCTACGAGCAGTACTTC.

This clone has a handful of counts. The V gene is TRBV14, the J gene TRBJ2-1; 14 bases align to TRBD2. The CDR3 runs to 15 residues. Germline lookup yields CDR1 SGHDN and CDR2 FVKESK. V dropped 5 bases and J dropped 9; count of bases not matched to a gene: 6. CDR3: CASSSGLAGVSEQFF. DNA for the CDR3: TGTGCCAGCAGCTCGGGACTAGCGGGAGTTAGTGAGCAGTTCTTC.